Listed below are T cell receptor beta chains from one sample, sequenced in a study of T cell responses to AZD1222 COVID-19 vaccine. Generated by immunoSEQ multiplex PCR, the TCRdb table keeps only in-frame clones and is missing some. This table has approximately 160,000 clones, about nine tenths appearing once. This material consisted of peripheral blood, taken on day 0 of AZD1222 vaccination. The receptors stem from an adult in good health. CDR3s include the opening cysteine and the closing phenylalanine or tryptophan. The D gene is left open where the match is weak. The size of a clone is reported for some rows only, either as once, few or many, or as a class for expanded clones.

abundance	d_gene	j_gene	v_gene	CDR3aa
.	.	TRBJ1-1	TRBV28	CASKGGPNTEAFF
.	.	TRBJ2-7	TRBV21-1	CASSKARLRDMDYEQYF
few	TRBD2	TRBJ2-7	TRBV28	CASSTSSGTYEQYF
.	.	TRBJ2-1	TRBV11-2	CASSLRRLNEQFF
.	TRBD1	TRBJ1-1	TRBV11-2	CASSLVRVRGRFNTEAFF
.	TRBD1	TRBJ1-5	TRBV2	CASRADRGRNQPQHF
.	.	TRBJ1-1	TRBV6-6	CASLRGNGGGRTEAFF
.	TRBD2	TRBJ2-5	TRBV7-6	CASSLGPGGYQETQYF
.	.	TRBJ2-1	TRBV28	CASSLFRGLDEQFF
.	.	TRBJ1-2	TRBV21-1	CASSEQGYYTF
.	TRBD1	TRBJ1-1	TRBV11-2	CASSLVSTRTGGAFF
.	.	TRBJ1-2	TRBV3-1/TRBV3-2	CASSQEPQAFRYTF
.	TRBD2	TRBJ2-7	TRBV18	CASSPESGGTPISEQYF
.	.	TRBJ1-2	TRBV5-1	CASSLGQLYGYTF
.	TRBD1	TRBJ1-1	TRBV29-1	CSVEDLAGGNTEAFF
.	.	TRBJ2-7	TRBV19	CASSIGNEQYF
few	TRBD1	TRBJ2-1	TRBV6-5	CASRSGTGPYNEQFF
.	.	TRBJ1-2	TRBV30	CAWSFPSGSPTPGYGYTF
.	.	TRBJ2-5	TRBV7-9	CASDSAAKETQYF
.	.	TRBJ2-7	TRBV11-2	CASSRNPGARRSEQYF
.	TRBD1	TRBJ1-3	TRBV6-5	CASRGQGLSGNTIYF
.	.	TRBJ2-7	TRBV19	CASSRFSDGSSYEQYF
.	TRBD1	TRBJ2-3	TRBV19	CASSIGQGANTQYF